This record covers a single T cell receptor beta chain. Its cognate antigen is unknown. CDR3 size: 11 residues. Germline V CDR1 and CDR2: SQVTM, ANQGSEA. V lost 1 base, J lost 10 bases, and 10 bases lay in between. The sample originates from a study of cytomegalovirus exposure and HLA in healthy donors. The study ran its PCR with 60 Vbeta and 13 Jbeta primers. TCRdb keeps only in-frame clones here, not all; method: immunoSEQ multiplex PCR. The data show 150,000 to 200,000 clones, roughly 83% seen once. Study results and limitations: Looking again later, the authors saw that most CMV-associated TCR beta chains seemed HLA-restricted. Reported performance of the classifier showed diagnosis of cytomegalovirus status with high specificity and sensitivity. In a later analysis, TCR beta V- and J-gene trimming was associated with a missense DCLRE1C variant.

Source material: PBMCs. This TCR was recovered from a woman between 50 and 59 years old in good health and CMV-seronegative. The V call is TRBV29-1, the J call TRBJ1-1, with unresolved D. The CDR3 protein is CSVEVEEGAFF. The CDR3 DNA reads TGCAGCGTTGAAGTCGAGGAGGGAGCTTTCTTT.